Presented here are 3 T cell receptor beta chains from one specimen sequenced in a study of somatic mutations in cytotoxic T cells in rheumatoid arthritis. TCRdb's copy holds only in-frame clones and misses some; the assay was immunoSEQ multiplex PCR. This sample has approximately 23,000 clones, with about four fifths found just once. Material for sequencing was CD8+ T cells sorted from blood. All receptors derive from an adult with rheumatoid arthritis.

This chain uses TRBV15 with TRBJ2-5, with 10 positions matching TRBD1. Germline V gene data show CDR1 as LNHNV and CDR2 as YYDKDF (reference sequence). The trim removed 3 bases at V and 1 base at J, leaving 5 bases unmatched. This CDR3 is built from 16 residues. CDR3 DNA sequence: TGTGCCACCAGCAGCGGACAGGGGGGATTCCAAGAGACCCAGTACTTC. Protein sequence: CATSSGQGGFQETQYF.

This chain joins TRBV10-3 and TRBJ1-1, with TRBD1 as a possible D gene (6 bases). This CDR3 has 14 amino acids. V lost 4 bases and J 4 bases, leaving 13 bases between the germline ends. Germline V lookup: CDR1 ENHRY, CDR2 SYGVKD. The CDR3 DNA reads TGTGCCATCAGTGTTGGGGGGCCGGGCACTGAAGCTTTCTTT. Protein: CAISVGGPGTEAFF.

This sequence joins TRBV4-2 and TRBJ2-7, with a tentative D call TRBD1 (5 bases). CDR1 is LGHNA, CDR2 YNFKEQ, per germline. The CDR3 totals 14 residues. V lost 1 base, J lost 5 bases, and 12 bases lay in between. CDR3 sequence reads: CASSQAIQADEQYF. Here the CDR3 DNA reads TGTGCCAGCAGCCAAGCGATACAGGCCGACGAGCAGTACTTC.